Each of the 12 T cell receptor beta chains below was sequenced from the same sample in a study of beta chain features in type 1 diabetes listed by TCRdb under 2018. The library was produced with the immunoSEQ multiplex PCR assay. The High Capacity cDNA Reverse Transcription Kit was used to reverse transcribe all of the isolated RNA, meaning that expressed TCRB transcripts were what got sequenced. The source is immuneACCESS, and TCRdb retained only in-frame sequences with V and J called. Part of the clones is not carried over; for the studies checked, unresolved V genes explain less than half of this, and the remainder is unexplained. The sample has over 500,000 clones on record, 15% of them singletons. The top ten clonotypes cover 0.07% to 0.095% of the sample. Specimen: naive CD4+ T cells from blood. Interpreted using the paper, the cell subset or site label stands for: true naive CD4+ T cells. The receptors were gathered from a man between 18 and 29 years old in good health.

The chain carries TRBV15 and TRBJ2-2; no clear D. Trimming removed 0 bases from V and 0 bases from J, with 17 bases in between. The germline V gene encodes CDR1 LNHNV and CDR2 YYDKDF (reference sequence). CDR3 size: 19 residues. The CDR3 loop is CATSRETPLLRTNTGELFF. DNA of the CDR3: TGTGCCACCAGCAGAGAAACTCCCCTACTGCGTACGAACACCGGGGAGCTGTTTTTT.

The CDR3: CASSFRDYSYEQYF. CDR3 nucleotide sequence: TGTGCCAGCAGCTTCCGGGACTACTCCTACGAGCAGTACTTC. J is TRBJ2-7 and V is TRBV11-2, with 7 bases that match TRBD2. The CDR3 consists of 14 residues. Germline CDR1 is SGHAT and CDR2 is FQNNGV. J was trimmed by 0 bases and V by 3 bases; bases with no gene match: 2.

This clone was detected only a few times. The rearrangement joins TRBV5-1 to TRBJ2-5, with a possible D match to TRBD1 (6 bases). The CDR3 contains 14 residues. CDR1 is SGHRS and CDR2 is YFSETQ in the germline V gene. Trimming took off 4 bases at V and 2 bases at J, with 12 bases between the two ends. The DNA for the CDR3 is TGCGCCAGCAGCGGAGGACAGACTCAAGAGACCCAGTACTTC. The encoded protein is CASSGGQTQETQYF.

This clone was found a few times. This chain uses TRBV4-2 with TRBJ2-1, with 8 bases identical to TRBD1. V was clipped by 1 base and J by 6 bases; unmatched bases: 11. Germline values: CDR1 LGHNA, CDR2 YNFKEQ. The CDR3 has 17 amino acids. Written as DNA, the CDR3 is TGTGCCAGCAGCCAAGGCTCGCAGGGGGCCGGGACCAATGAGCAGTTCTTC. Residues: CASSQGSQGAGTNEQFF.

This clone was seen a handful of times. V usage is TRBV30 and J usage is TRBJ1-2, with D unclear. The CDR3 runs 13 residues. V lost 5 bases and J lost 3, with 13 bases in between. CDR1 and CDR2 from the germline V gene are GTSNPN and SVGIG (reference sequence). The CDR3 protein is CAWQKQRDYGYTF. CDR3 sequence (DNA): TGTGCCTGGCAGAAACAACGAGACTATGGCTACACCTTC.

This chain uses TRBV11-3 with TRBJ2-3; D is uncertain. V lost 5 bases and J 4 bases, leaving 10 bases between the germline ends. CDR1 SGHNT and CDR2 YENEEA come from the germline V gene. The CDR3 contains 13 residues. CDR3 nucleotides: TGTGCCAGCAGCCCCGCCGGCGCAGATACGCAGTATTTT. Its protein product is CASSPAGADTQYF.

There are a few counts of this clone. The chain links TRBV4-1 to TRBJ2-4; no definite D call. Germline CDR1 reads MGHRA; CDR2 reads YSYEKL. The CDR3 covers 18 residues. Trimming shortened V by 0 bases and J by 0 bases, and 15 bases separated the two germline ends. The CDR3 DNA is TGCGCCAGCAGCCAAGATTACAGACAAAAAGTAGCCAAAAACATTCAGTACTTC. It specifies CASSQDYRQKVAKNIQYF.

This clone occurred a few times. The CDR3 reads CASSSDRPYGYTF. CDR3 sequence (DNA): TGTGCCAGCTCATCCGACAGACCCTATGGCTACACCTTC. The V and J genes are TRBV18 and TRBJ1-2; tentatively, D is TRBD1 (5 bases). This CDR3 has 13 residues. The V gene's germline CDR1 is KGHSH and CDR2 LQKENI. V was trimmed by 5 bases and J by 4 bases, leaving 11 bases between them.

V and J are TRBV9 and TRBJ1-2, with TRBD1 matching 9 bases. V lost 4 bases, J lost 10 bases, and 14 bases stayed unmatched. The CDR3 length is 15 residues. Looked up from germline, CDR1 is SGDLS and CDR2 is YYNGEE. DNA for the CDR3: TGTGCCAGCAGCTCCACAGTCCGGGACAGGGCTTCCTACACCTTC. This translates into CASSSTVRDRASYTF.

The chain combines TRBV27 with TRBJ2-1; D uncertain. CDR1 and CDR2 (germline): MNHEY, SMNVEV (reference sequence). The CDR3 is 14 amino acids. V lost 1 base to trimming and J lost 3 bases, with 7 bases between them. This chain's CDR3 is CASSLFAVYNEQFF. In DNA, the CDR3 is TGTGCCAGCAGTTTATTTGCAGTCTACAATGAGCAGTTCTTC.

The rearrangement joins TRBV2 to TRBJ1-2; 8 bases line up with TRBD1. The CDR3 spans 13 residues. The germline V gene encodes CDR1 SNHLY and CDR2 FYNNEI. V was clipped by 5 bases and J by 8 bases; unmatched bases: 7. CDR3 nucleotide sequence: TGTGCCAGCAGTATAGGACAGGGAAGCGGCTACACCTTC. This sequence encodes CASSIGQGSGYTF.

V usage is TRBV7-2 and J usage is TRBJ2-5; D is undetermined. Germline lookup yields CDR1 SGHTA and CDR2 FQGNSA. Trimming stripped 5 bases from V and 4 bases from J, with 14 bases between. CDR3 size: 14 residues. CDR3 residues: CASSPLDARETQYF. CDR3 in DNA: TGTGCCAGCAGCCCCCTAGACGCCCGAGAGACCCAGTACTTC.